Listed here are 14 T cell receptor beta chains from one sample, sequenced in a study of CD8 T cells in ankylosing spondylitis. TCRdb reprocessed the 5' RACE reads with MiXCR, giving one entry per CDR3 protein. There are about 140,000 distinct CDR3 sequences in the sample; roughly 8.8% occur only once, and 6% to 8% lies in the top ten. Sequencing was carried out using synovial fluid, either unsorted or a sorted T cell fraction (not recorded which). These receptors all come from a male donor with ankylosing spondylitis.

This clonotype was found many times. The V gene is TRBV6-2 or TRBV6-3, the J gene TRBJ1-1; D ambiguous. V dropped 10 bases and J dropped 4 bases, with 13 bases sitting between them. The CDR3 is made up of 12 amino acids. Germline V lookup: CDR1 MNHEY, CDR2 SVGEGT. CDR3 in DNA: TGTGCCACCCGGAGGACTGGCACTGAAGCTTTCTTT. Encoded protein: CATRRTGTEAFF.

V usage is TRBV4-2 and J usage is TRBJ2-7; 12 bases match TRBD2. Germline values: CDR1 LGHNA, CDR2 YNFKEQ. Losses at the gene ends were 1 base for V and 6 bases for J; bases not matched to a gene: 4. The CDR3 length is 15 residues. CDR3 region: CASSQGLAGASEQYF. The CDR3 DNA reads as TGTGCCAGCAGCCAAGGACTAGCGGGAGCTAGCGAGCAGTACTTC.

In its sample, this clonotype was seen a few times. This chain links TRBV28 with TRBJ2-3, with D possibly TRBD2 on 5 matching bases. Trimming removed 7 bases at V and 0 bases at J, with 14 bases between. The germline V gene encodes CDR1 MDHEN and CDR2 SYDVKM. The CDR3 runs 15 residues. CDR3 nucleotide sequence: TGTGCCAGCAATGGGCTAGCTTATAGCACAGATACGCAGTATTTT. As protein: CASNGLAYSTDTQYF.

This clonotype occurred many times. The chain employs TRBV10-3 and TRBJ2-7; D unclear. Germline CDR1 ENHRY, CDR2 SYGVKD. Between the trimmed V and J ends, which lost 0 bases and 3 bases, there was a span of 9 bases. The CDR3 has 14 residues. The CDR3 here is CAISESGQDYEQYF. For the CDR3, the DNA is TGTGCCATCAGTGAGTCTGGTCAGGACTACGAGCAGTACTTC.

A few counts support this clonotype. One end of the junction varies from germline; a read error may be responsible. CDR3 sequence: CASTPPARGISNF. The CDR3 bases are TGTGCCAGCACCCCCCCGGCGCGGGGGATCTCAAACTTC. This sequence joins TRBV11-2 and TRBJ1-2, with D maybe TRBD1 (5 bases). Germline V gives CDR1 SGHAT, CDR2 FQNNGV. CDR3 length: 13 amino acids.

This clonotype was seen many times. This chain connects TRBV27 to TRBJ2-1; TRBD2 matches at 14 bases. V gave up 5 bases and J gave up 6 bases; unmatched junction bases: 15. There are 19 residues in the CDR3. The germline V gene encodes CDR1 MNHEY and CDR2 SMNVEV (reference sequence). Here the CDR3 reads CASSPSGLAGAGTRNEQFF. Here the CDR3 DNA reads TGTGCCAGCAGTCCCTCGGGACTAGCGGGAGCCGGTACACGCAATGAGCAGTTCTTC.

The sample holds many counts of this clonotype. This CDR3 is CASSQRGNSYEQYF. In nucleotides, the CDR3 is TGTGCCAGCAGCCAGCGGGGGAATTCCTACGAGCAGTACTTC. This chain connects TRBV3-1 to TRBJ2-7, with TRBD2 matching over 7 bases. The CDR3 length is 14 residues. Germline loops: CDR1 LGHDT, CDR2 YNNKEL (reference sequence). After removal of 3 bases from V and 1 base from J, the junction contained 3 bases not matched to a gene.

This clonotype was recorded at least ten times. The chain uses TRBV28 and TRBJ2-6; possibly TRBD2 for D (6 bases). This CDR3 has 17 amino acids. The V end was cut by 2 bases, the J end by 0 bases, with 11 bases between. From germline, CDR1 is MDHEN and CDR2 SYDVKM. Here the CDR3 reads CASSLAGSGSGANVLTF. DNA of the CDR3: TGTGCCAGCAGTTTAGCGGGGTCGGGCTCTGGGGCCAACGTCCTGACTTTC.

This clonotype showed up just a few times. The chain employs TRBV5-6 and TRBJ1-5; 8 bases are a match to TRBD1. The CDR3 length is 15 residues. Trimming at V came to 0 bases and at J to 6 bases, leaving 5 bases not matched to a gene. Germline CDR1 SGHDT, CDR2 YYEEEE. The CDR3 is CASSLVGRGPQPQHF. For the CDR3, the DNA is TGTGCCAGCAGCTTGGTCGGCAGGGGGCCTCAGCCCCAGCATTTT.

This clonotype was found a few times. The rearrangement links TRBV7-2 to TRBJ1-3, with D possibly being TRBD1 (6 bases). The CDR3 has 15 amino acids. V lost 3 bases to trimming and J lost 6 bases, with 15 bases between them. Germline CDR1 reads SGHTA; CDR2 reads FQGNSA. CDR3 DNA: TGTGCCAGCAGCTTGGGGGCTCTCTGGGAAAACACCATATATTTT. Translated, it gives CASSLGALWENTIYF.

This clonotype was observed at least ten times. CDR3 sequence (DNA): TGCGCCAGCAGCTCGGCCAACTCTGGAAACACCATATATTTT. It translates to CASSSANSGNTIYF. The chain uses TRBV5-1 and TRBJ1-3; D unclear. This CDR3 comprises 14 residues. Germline CDR1 and CDR2: SGHRS and YFSETQ. The V end was cut by 3 bases, the J end by 0 bases, with 7 bases between.

This clonotype was seen ten or more times. This chain connects TRBV12-3 or TRBV12-4 to TRBJ1-2; possible D gene TRBD1, 5 bases. Trimming removed 3 bases at V and 3 bases at J, with 17 bases between. CDR3 length: 16 residues. DNA for the CDR3: TGTGCCAGCAGTTTGTATCGGCAGGGCGGAGACTATGGCTACACCTTC. Its protein is CASSLYRQGGDYGYTF.

This clonotype showed up just a few times. The chain couples TRBV28 to TRBJ2-3, with 9 bases matching TRBD2. The V gene's germline CDR1 is MDHEN and CDR2 SYDVKM. The CDR3 covers 16 residues. With 1 base clipped from V and 3 bases from J, the junction kept 5 bases outside the gene matches. CDR3 residues: CASSLLRGGSTDTQYF. The CDR3 DNA reads TGTGCCAGCAGTTTATTGCGGGGGGGATCGACAGATACGCAGTATTTT.

This clonotype was detected only a few times. This sequence joins TRBV5-1 and TRBJ1-1; D is unclear. The germline V gene encodes CDR1 SGHRS and CDR2 YFSETQ. CDR3 length: 15 residues. Trimming removed 4 bases from V and 1 base from J, with 14 bases in between. CDR3 loop: CASSPLSGGNTEAFF. The CDR3 coding sequence is TGCGCCAGCAGCCCGTTATCCGGAGGGAACACTGAAGCTTTCTTT. Based on the CDR3 plus reference TRBV5-1 and TRBJ1-1, the full variable domain is KAGVTQTPRYLIKTRGQQVTLSCSPISGHRSVSWYQQTPGQGLQFLFEYFSETQRNKGNFPGRFSGRQFSNSRSEMNVSTLELGDSALYLCASSPLSGGNTEAFFGQGTRLTVV.